This passage covers 25 T cell receptor beta chains from one sample sequenced in a study of shared clonotypes between healthy human individuals. The naive CD8 population came from CD45RO-negative cells selected for CCR7, without terminally differentiated effector memory CD45RA+ cells. The method was immunoSEQ multiplex PCR; TCRdb's version includes in-frame clones alone and lacks a portion of them. The sample includes about 680,000 clones, 90% to 95% of them seen just once. The material sequenced was naive CD8+ T cells sorted from blood. Every receptor here comes from a man under 40 in good health.

The CDR3 reads CSVPPPGTGGDTQYF. CDR3 coding DNA: TGCAGCGTTCCACCCCCCGGGACAGGGGGAGATACGCAGTATTTT. The chain recombines TRBV29-1 with TRBJ2-3; TRBD1 aligns across 11 bases. The CDR3 extends over 15 amino acids. The V gene's germline CDR1 is SQVTM and CDR2 ANQGSEA. Unmatched junction bases numbered 9, after V lost 5 bases and J lost 5 bases.

Comments on this clone: Other nucleotide sequences from this sample produce the same CDR3. This chain uses TRBV28 with TRBJ1-5, with D possibly being TRBD1 (5 bases). Germline V gene data show CDR1 as MDHEN and CDR2 as SYDVKM. Deletions cut 3 bases from V and 2 bases from J, with 8 bases between. CDR3 length: 14 amino acids. CDR3 nucleotides: TGTGCCAGCAGTTTGGGGCAGGGCAATCAGCCCCAGCATTTT. It yields the protein CASSLGQGNQPQHF.

The V gene is TRBV27, the J gene TRBJ1-1; tentative D call: TRBD1 (6 bases). Germline loops: CDR1 MNHEY, CDR2 SMNVEV (reference sequence). V lost 8 bases and J lost 2, with 15 bases in between. The CDR3 spans 14 residues. CDR3 region: CASRWQGHNTEAFF. Written as DNA, the CDR3 is TGTGCCAGCCGCTGGCAGGGGCACAACACTGAAGCTTTCTTT.

The rearrangement joins TRBV13 to TRBJ2-5; 8 bases are shared with TRBD2. V was pared by 5 bases and J by 4 bases, with 12 bases of the junction left unmatched. This CDR3 has 16 amino acids. Germline CDR1 reads PRHDT; CDR2 reads FYEKMQ (reference sequence). CDR3 region: CASSEDSAGVGETQYF. DNA for the CDR3: TGTGCCAGCAGCGAAGACTCAGCGGGAGTCGGAGAGACCCAGTACTTC.

The V call is TRBV13, the J call TRBJ2-7; 7 bases fit TRBD2. The trim removed 3 bases at V and 7 bases at J, leaving 12 bases unmatched. CDR1 PRHDT and CDR2 FYEKMQ come from the germline V gene (reference sequence). The CDR3 covers 15 residues. Here the CDR3 DNA reads TGTGCCAGCAGCTTCCCTTCGGGAGGCCCTACGGAGCAGTACTTC. This encodes CASSFPSGGPTEQYF.

The chain has TRBV10-1 and TRBJ2-7, with D unclear. V was pared by 7 bases and J by 7 bases, with 5 bases between. The CDR3 spans 9 residues. Germline values: CDR1 WNHNN, CDR2 SYGVQD (reference sequence). The CDR3 protein is CASTREQYF. The CDR3 region has the DNA TGCGCCAGCACACGGGAGCAGTACTTC.

The CDR3 sequence: CASSQDRDIYEQYF. The CDR3 nucleotides read TGCGCCAGCAGCCAAGATAGGGACATCTACGAGCAGTACTTC. This chain links TRBV4-1 with TRBJ2-7; D possibly corresponds to TRBD1 (6 bases). CDR3 size: 14 residues. The germline CDR1 and CDR2 sequences are MGHRA and YSYEKL. Trimming removed 0 bases at V and 3 bases at J, with 9 bases between.

The rearrangement uses TRBV7-3 and TRBJ2-1, with 7 nucleotides matching TRBD1. The V segment lost 1 base and the J segment 9 bases; nucleotides outside the gene matches: 9. Germline V gene sequence: CDR1 SGHTA, CDR2 FQGTGA. The CDR3 length is 15 residues. CDR3 sequence reads: CASSLIGRAGGEQFF. The CDR3 DNA follows: TGTGCCAGCAGCTTAATTGGCAGGGCAGGGGGTGAGCAGTTCTTC.

CDR3 sequence: CASSIQGLNQPQHF. The DNA of the CDR3 is TGTGCCAGCAGTATACAGGGTTTGAATCAGCCCCAGCATTTT. This chain joins TRBV27 and TRBJ1-5; maybe TRBD1 (6 bases). The CDR3 is 14 residues long. In germline, CDR1 is MNHEY, CDR2 SMNVEV (reference sequence). The ends were cut back, 5 bases at V and 4 bases at J, with 12 bases in the middle.

This chain joins TRBV7-9 and TRBJ2-7, with TRBD2 matching 10 bases. The CDR3 contains 15 residues. V dropped 5 bases and J dropped 4; count of bases not matched to a gene: 8. Germline assignment: CDR1 SEHNR and CDR2 FQNEAQ (reference sequence). CDR3 residues: CASSLTSGTWYEQYF. Written as DNA, the CDR3 is TGTGCCAGCAGCCTAACTAGCGGGACATGGTACGAGCAGTACTTC.

The rearrangement joins TRBV29-1 to TRBJ2-3; possible D gene TRBD2, 6 bases. This CDR3 comprises 15 residues. V was shortened by 0 bases and J by 5 bases, with 15 bases between the two germline ends. Germline V gene lookup returns CDR1 SQVTM and CDR2 ANQGSEA. CDR3 nucleotides: TGCAGCGTTGAAGAGCGGGGTTTGGCTGGAGATACGCAGTATTTT. It specifies CSVEERGLAGDTQYF.

This clone appeared a few times. The rearrangement uses TRBV7-9 and TRBJ1-2, with D uncertain. CDR3 length: 13 amino acids. V lost 3 bases and J 1 base, leaving 6 bases between the germline ends. The V gene's germline CDR1 is SEHNR and CDR2 FQNEAQ (reference sequence). CDR3 DNA sequence: TGTGCCAGCAGCTTCGAGGATAACTATGGCTACACCTTC. Encoded protein: CASSFEDNYGYTF.

V usage is TRBV11-3 and J usage is TRBJ2-1; D tentatively reads TRBD1 or TRBD2 (5 bases each). The length of the CDR3 is 14 residues. The germline V gene has CDR1 SGHNT and CDR2 YENEEA. Trimming pared 3 bases from V and 8 bases from J, leaving 14 bases between. The CDR3 here is CASSLPAGRDEQFF. In nucleotides, the CDR3 is TGTGCCAGCAGCTTGCCCGCAGGGAGAGATGAGCAGTTCTTC. Variable domain in full (rest from reference TRBV11-3 and TRBJ2-1): EAGVVQSPRYKIIEKKQPVAFWCNPISGHNTLYWYLQNLGQGPELLIRYENEEAVDDSQLPKDRFSAERLKGVDSTLKIQPAELGDSAVYLCASSLPAGRDEQFFGPGTRLTVL.

The chain has TRBV5-1 and TRBJ2-7; 9 bases agree with TRBD1. CDR1 and CDR2 from the germline V gene are SGHRS and YFSETQ. The trim removed 4 bases at V and 4 bases at J, leaving 9 bases unmatched. The CDR3 loop spans 15 amino acids. CDR3 sequence: CASSQRQGDFYEQYF. The CDR3 DNA is TGCGCCAGCAGCCAAAGACAGGGGGACTTTTACGAGCAGTACTTC.

The chain uses TRBV5-1 and TRBJ2-5; unclear D gene. The CDR3 length is 13 residues. V was shortened by 6 bases and J by 2 bases, with 11 bases between the two germline ends. Looked up from germline, CDR1 is SGHRS and CDR2 is YFSETQ. The CDR3 bases are TGCGCCAGCATTCTTCGAGAGCAAGAGACCCAGTACTTC. This encodes CASILREQETQYF.

V is TRBV9 and J is TRBJ2-7, with D unclear. This CDR3 is 15 amino acids long. Germline V gives CDR1 SGDLS, CDR2 YYNGEE. V lost 1 base and J lost 4, with 15 bases in between. This chain's CDR3 is CASSVRGTVDYEQYF. The CDR3 coding sequence is TGTGCCAGCAGCGTACGAGGAACAGTTGATTACGAGCAGTACTTC.

J is TRBJ1-1 and V is TRBV27; TRBD1 agrees at 8 bases. J gave up 6 bases and V 5 bases, and 11 bases lay outside the gene matches. The CDR3 contains 15 residues. Germline V CDR1 and CDR2: MNHEY, SMNVEV (reference sequence). CDR3 coding DNA: TGTGCCAGCAGTAAAGGGACAGGCGTGCCTTCTGAAGCTTTCTTT. Protein: CASSKGTGVPSEAFF.

This clone appeared once. This chain connects TRBV27 to TRBJ2-1; a weak D match, TRBD2 (6 bases). Per the germline V gene, CDR1 is MNHEY and CDR2 is SMNVEV (reference sequence). The CDR3 sequence is 15 residues long. V gave up 8 bases and J gave up 3 bases, with 17 bases separating them. This CDR3 reads CASGGSGLDYNEQFF. As DNA, the CDR3 is TGTGCCAGCGGAGGAAGCGGGTTGGACTACAATGAGCAGTTCTTC.

The rearrangement links TRBV7-6 to TRBJ2-1; D remains unclear. CDR3 length: 14 residues. CDR1 SGHVS and CDR2 FNYEAQ come from the germline V gene. Trimming removed 1 base at V and 5 bases at J, with 9 bases between. Written as DNA, the CDR3 is TGTGCCAGCAGCTTAGACGGGCAGCACAATGAGCAGTTCTTC. Protein product: CASSLDGQHNEQFF.

The chain is built from TRBV7-8 and TRBJ1-2, with 7 nucleotides matching TRBD1. The CDR3 is made up of 13 amino acids. The V gene's germline CDR1 is SGHVS and CDR2 FQNEAQ. Trimming removed 6 bases from V and 3 bases from J; junction bases left unmatched: 4. The CDR3 sequence: CASSADRDYGYTF. CDR3 sequence (DNA): TGTGCCAGCAGTGCCGACAGGGACTATGGCTACACCTTC.

V usage is TRBV13 and J usage is TRBJ1-1, with D unresolved. Germline CDR1 and CDR2: PRHDT and FYEKMQ (reference sequence). The CDR3 loop spans 12 amino acids. V dropped 5 bases and J dropped 2 bases, with 6 bases sitting between them. In DNA, the CDR3 is TGTGCCAGCAGCAACGATAACACTGAAGCTTTCTTT. As protein: CASSNDNTEAFF.

The table lists this clone with a count of one. This rearrangement joins TRBV18 to TRBJ1-2, with a tentative D call TRBD1 (5 bases). The CDR3 is made up of 13 amino acids. V lost 3 bases and J lost 6, with 11 bases in between. Per the germline V gene, CDR1 is KGHSH and CDR2 is LQKENI. In DNA, the CDR3 is TGTGCCAGCTCACCCCCAGGGAGGGATGGCTACACCTTC. Encoded protein: CASSPPGRDGYTF.

The rearrangement links TRBV5-1 to TRBJ1-1; possibly TRBD1 for D (5 bases). The germline gives CDR1 SGHRS, CDR2 YFSETQ. This CDR3 spans 14 amino acids. Trimming left V 1 base short and J 4 bases short, with 11 bases between. This CDR3 reads CASSLWGETTEAFF. The CDR3 DNA sequence: TGCGCCAGCAGCTTGTGGGGGGAGACCACTGAAGCTTTCTTT.

The V and J genes are TRBV5-1 and TRBJ2-7; D ambiguous. There are 15 residues in the CDR3. Germline assignment: CDR1 SGHRS and CDR2 YFSETQ. V gave up 0 bases and J gave up 3 bases, with 13 bases separating them. CDR3 sequence (DNA): TGCGCCAGCAGCTTGGAGGGTTACCCTGTCTACGAGCAGTACTTC. Translating gives CASSLEGYPVYEQYF.

The CDR3 loop reads CASSLATGLAGIEQFF. Written as DNA, the CDR3 is TGTGCCAGCAGCTTAGCAACGGGACTAGCGGGAATTGAGCAGTTCTTC. This chain links TRBV7-2 with TRBJ2-1; 13 bases fit TRBD2. From germline, CDR1 is SGHTA and CDR2 FQGNSA. The CDR3 sequence is 16 residues long. Trimming removed 0 bases from V and 9 bases from J; junction bases left unmatched: 5. The full variable domain, rest sourced from reference TRBV7-2 and TRBJ2-1, is GAGVSQSPSNKVTEKGKDVELRCDPISGHTALYWYRQSLGQGLEFLIYFQGNSAPDKSGLPSDRFSAERTGGSVSTLTIQRTQQEDSAVYLCASSLATGLAGIEQFFGPGTRLTVL.